These 21 T cell receptor beta chains originate from one sample sequenced in a study of cytomegalovirus exposure and HLA in healthy donors. Primers for the PCR totalled 60 Vbeta and 13 Jbeta. Sequencing was performed with immunoSEQ multiplex PCR; in TCRdb, only in-frame clones are kept and a portion is missing. The sample holds hundreds of thousands of clones, 75% to 90% seen once. The sequenced sample consisted of PBMCs. The receptor set was obtained from a young woman in good health and CMV-seronegative.

This clone has just one count. The chain couples TRBV7-9 to TRBJ1-1, with 7 bases identical to TRBD1. The ends lost 1 base at V and 0 bases at J; junction bases unmatched: 8. CDR3 length: 17 residues. In germline, CDR1 is SEHNR, CDR2 FQNEAQ (reference sequence). The CDR3 DNA sequence: TGTGCCAGCAGCTTAGTGCCGGGACAGAGCTTGAACACTGAAGCTTTCTTT. This codes for CASSLVPGQSLNTEAFF.

The V call is TRBV4-3, the J call TRBJ2-1, with TRBD2 matching 9 bases. This CDR3 is 18 amino acids long. Trimming cost V 2 bases and J 2 bases; bases outside gene matches: 10. Germline V CDR1 and CDR2: LGHNA, YSLEER. The CDR3 reads CASSQTPWSGGTYNEQFF. The CDR3 nucleotides read TGCGCCAGCAGCCAAACTCCTTGGAGCGGGGGGACCTACAATGAGCAGTTCTTC.

This clone has just one count. The V and J genes are TRBV19 and TRBJ2-2; possibly TRBD2 for D (6 bases). Germline loops: CDR1 LNHDA, CDR2 SQIVND (reference sequence). The CDR3 extends over 14 amino acids. The V end was cut by 9 bases, the J end by 4 bases, with 15 bases between. CDR3 residues: CASRDPGLTGELFF. The CDR3 region has the DNA TGTGCCAGCCGGGACCCGGGACTCACCGGGGAGCTGTTTTTT.

The chain recombines TRBV11-3 with TRBJ2-1, with TRBD2 identical over 8 bases. The trim removed 3 bases at V and 2 bases at J, leaving 9 bases unmatched. Germline values: CDR1 SGHNT, CDR2 YENEEA. The CDR3 consists of 17 residues. Written as DNA, the CDR3 is TGTGCCAGCAGCTTGGGCAGGACTAGCTCCCCCTACAATGAGCAGTTCTTC. Translated: CASSLGRTSSPYNEQFF.

The chain links TRBV27 to TRBJ1-1; D may be TRBD1 (5 bases). The CDR3 extends over 13 amino acids. V was trimmed by 0 bases and J by 11 bases, leaving 13 bases between them. The germline CDR1 and CDR2 sequences are MNHEY and SMNVEV (reference sequence). This chain's CDR3 is CASSLSRQPPAFF. In nucleotides, the CDR3 is TGTGCCAGCAGTTTATCACGACAGCCGCCGGCTTTCTTT.

V is TRBV5-4 and J is TRBJ2-3, with 10 bases that match TRBD2. The J segment lost 2 bases and the V segment lost 5 bases, leaving 5 bases of the junction unmatched. Germline V gives CDR1 SGHNT, CDR2 YYREEE (reference sequence). The CDR3 is 15 residues long. The CDR3, as DNA: TGTGCCAGCAGGAGGGGACTAGCGATCACAGATACGCAGTATTTT. Its protein is CASRRGLAITDTQYF.

The gene calls are TRBV4-3 and TRBJ2-2; TRBD2 aligns across 8 bases. The germline CDR1 and CDR2 sequences are LGHNA and YSLEER. With V trimmed by 4 bases and J by 3 bases, 4 bases remained unmatched. The CDR3 runs 15 residues. Here the CDR3 reads CASSLAGRDTGELFF. Here the CDR3 DNA reads TGCGCCAGCAGCCTAGCGGGAAGGGACACCGGGGAGCTGTTTTTT.

This chain connects TRBV5-5 to TRBJ2-7; 12 nucleotides align to TRBD1. The CDR3 is 14 residues long. Trimming at V came to 4 bases and at J to 6 bases, leaving 5 bases not matched to a gene. The germline gives CDR1 SGHKS, CDR2 YYEKEE (reference sequence). The CDR3 loop reads CASSVGQGAGEQYF. The CDR3 DNA is TGTGCCAGCAGCGTGGGACAGGGGGCTGGCGAGCAGTACTTC. Using reference TRBV5-5 and TRBJ2-7 for the parts outside the CDR3, the full variable domain is DAGVTQSPTHLIKTRGQQVTLRCSPISGHKSVSWYQQVLGQGPQFIFQYYEKEERGRGNFPDRFSARQFPNYSSELNVNALLLGDSALYLCASSVGQGAGEQYFGPGTRLTVT.

The chain joins TRBV11-2 to TRBJ2-5; perhaps TRBD2 as D (6 bases). The CDR3 length is 15 residues. Trimming took 3 bases from V and 4 from J, leaving 15 bases between them. The V gene's germline CDR1 is SGHAT and CDR2 FQNNGV. The CDR3 sequence: CASSFHGAGGETQYF. The CDR3 coding sequence is TGTGCCAGCAGCTTCCACGGGGCCGGGGGAGAGACCCAGTACTTC.

The rearrangement links TRBV6-5 to TRBJ2-7; TRBD1 matches at 7 bases. Trimming cost V 0 bases and J 0 bases; bases outside gene matches: 5. The CDR3 has 16 residues. Germline CDR1 and CDR2: MNHEY and SVGAGI. CDR3 in DNA: TGTGCCAGCAGTTACTCGTTTGGGGACAGCTCCTACGAGCAGTACTTC. Its translation: CASSYSFGDSSYEQYF.

V is TRBV15 and J is TRBJ2-7, with unresolved D. This CDR3 spans 13 amino acids. Germline V CDR1 and CDR2: LNHNV, YYDKDF (reference sequence). Trimming cost V 0 bases and J 4 bases, with 7 bases left between them. CDR3 nucleotides: TGTGCCACCAGCAGAGATGAGGTATACGAGCAGTACTTC. It encodes CATSRDEVYEQYF.

V and J are TRBV19 and TRBJ1-2; TRBD1 matches at 7 bases. The length of the CDR3 is 12 residues. V gave up 4 bases and J gave up 9 bases; unmatched junction bases: 5. Per germline, CDR1 LNHDA and CDR2 SQIVND (reference sequence). This chain's CDR3 is CASSTYRGRYTF. In DNA, the CDR3 is TGTGCCAGTAGTACGTACAGGGGCCGCTACACCTTC.

The V and J genes are TRBV2 and TRBJ1-6; D is undetermined. CDR3 length: 13 residues. The V end lost 8 bases, the J end lost 7 bases, and 12 bases lay between the germline ends. The germline CDR1 and CDR2 sequences are SNHLY and FYNNEI. This CDR3 is CASYAHRNSPLHF. In DNA, the CDR3 is TGTGCCAGCTACGCCCACAGAAATTCACCCCTCCACTTT.

The V and J genes are TRBV7-6 and TRBJ2-3; the D gene is possibly TRBD2 (5 bases). There are 21 residues in the CDR3. V was pared by 2 bases and J by 1 base, with 28 bases between. Germline loops: CDR1 SGHVS, CDR2 FNYEAQ. The CDR3 DNA sequence: TGTGCCAGCAGCTTAAATGTATGGCGGGCTAACTCCAGGTCCCGCACAGATACGCAGTATTTT. Protein sequence: CASSLNVWRANSRSRTDTQYF.

V is TRBV4-3 and J is TRBJ2-2; D perhaps matches TRBD1 (5 bases). From germline, CDR1 is LGHNA and CDR2 YSLEER. Trimming removed 4 bases from V and 7 bases from J, with 13 bases in between. The CDR3 loop spans 14 amino acids. In DNA, the CDR3 is TGCGCCAGCAGCCGCCTCGTCAGGGACGGGGAGCTGTTTTTT. It yields the protein CASSRLVRDGELFF.

The gene calls are TRBV27 and TRBJ1-5, with D possibly matching TRBD1 (5 bases). This CDR3 region has 15 residues. V lost 3 bases, J lost 1 base, and 10 bases lay in between. Germline lookup yields CDR1 MNHEY and CDR2 SMNVEV (reference sequence). CDR3 sequence reads: CASSFRVGSNQPQHF. CDR3 in DNA: TGTGCCAGCAGTTTCAGGGTCGGGAGCAATCAGCCCCAGCATTTT.

The V and J genes are TRBV5-4 and TRBJ1-5; D is perhaps TRBD1 (6 bases). The CDR3 contains 17 residues. The germline V and J ends were trimmed by 6 bases and 8 bases, with 27 bases remaining between them. Germline CDR1 is SGHNT and CDR2 is YYREEE (reference sequence). The CDR3 DNA follows: TGTGCCAGCATCCCTCCGGGACGCCAGGGGCATCAGGAGCCCCAGCATTTT. Protein sequence: CASIPPGRQGHQEPQHF.

The chain has TRBV7-9 and TRBJ1-1; weak D call: TRBD1 (6 bases). CDR3 size: 18 residues. V lost 4 bases and J lost 0, with 21 bases in between. From germline, CDR1 is SEHNR and CDR2 FQNEAQ (reference sequence). The CDR3 region is CASSSPTGQGSLNTEAFF. The CDR3 DNA follows: TGTGCCAGCAGCTCCCCCACCGGGCAGGGGAGCTTGAACACTGAAGCTTTCTTT.

V gene TRBV19 combines with J gene TRBJ2-3, with 11 bases identical to TRBD1. V lost 6 bases to trimming and J lost 3 bases; unmatched junction nucleotides: 5. The CDR3 consists of 15 residues. Germline CDR1 is LNHDA and CDR2 is SQIVND (reference sequence). The DNA for the CDR3 is TGTGCCAGTAGCTACGGGACAGGGGGAACAGATACGCAGTATTTT. Its protein product is CASSYGTGGTDTQYF.

Concerning this clone: Other DNA sequences from this sample encode an identical CDR3 as well. The rearrangement links TRBV6-1 to TRBJ1-3, with D perhaps TRBD1 (6 bases). V was cut by 4 bases and J by 7 bases, with 17 bases left in between. CDR1 MNHNS and CDR2 SASEGT come from the germline V gene. This CDR3 region has 15 residues. CDR3 residues: CASSGNRVSGNTIYF. For the CDR3, the DNA is TGTGCCAGCAGTGGAAACAGGGTTTCGGGGAACACCATATATTTT.

The J gene is TRBJ2-7, the V gene TRBV27; the match to TRBD1 covers 10 bases. CDR3 size: 17 residues. V lost 5 bases, J lost 4 bases, and 14 bases stayed unmatched. The V gene's germline CDR1 is MNHEY and CDR2 SMNVEV (reference sequence). The CDR3 reads CASSPRIDRGRGYEQYF. The CDR3 DNA reads TGTGCCAGCAGTCCTAGGATAGACAGGGGGCGCGGATACGAGCAGTACTTC.